The 26 T cell receptor beta chains presented below share a single source sample, sequenced in a study of T-cell reconstitution after alpha-beta-depleted transplantation in children. Construction of the TCRbeta library involved unique molecular identifiers. TCRdb analysed the PCR reads with MiXCR anew, one entry per CDR3 protein. This sample yields 500,000 to 750,000 distinct CDR3 sequences, of which over 10% are seen a single time; over 2% belongs to the top ten. The sequencing used PBMCs, mostly from graft donor cells, collected 360 days after TCRalphabeta/CD19-depleted stem cell transplant. The receptors were sampled from a male patient between 10 and 17 years old who had a stem cell transplant for acute myeloid leukemia, so the T cells may come from the graft donor.

This clonotype was picked up a small number of times. J is TRBJ2-2 and V is TRBV7-3, with 9 bases lining up with TRBD2. CDR3 length: 16 amino acids. The V gene's germline CDR1 is SGHTA and CDR2 FQGTGA. V gave up 5 bases and J gave up 6 bases; unmatched junction bases: 10. The CDR3 nucleotides are TGTGCCAGCAGCCCGCCTAGCGGGGCTGGGGCCGGGGAGCTGTTTTTT. Residues: CASSPPSGAGAGELFF. The full variable domain, completed using reference TRBV7-3 and TRBJ2-2, is GAGVSQTPSNKVTEKGKYVELRCDPISGHTALYWYRQSLGQGPEFLIYFQGTGAADDSGLPNDRFFAVRPEGSVSTLKIQRTERGDSAVYLCASSPPSGAGAGELFFGEGSRLTVL.

The rearrangement joins TRBV7-3 to TRBJ2-2; 12 positions match TRBD2. The CDR3 runs 17 residues. Germline V gene sequence: CDR1 SGHTA, CDR2 FQGTGA. The V gene end was trimmed by 1 base and the J gene end by 6 bases; junction bases not matched to a gene: 6. The CDR3 loop is CASSLIMTSGRAGELFF. The CDR3 DNA follows: TGTGCCAGCAGCTTAATAATGACTAGCGGGAGAGCCGGGGAGCTGTTTTTT. Full variable domain (rest looked up from reference TRBV7-3 and TRBJ2-2): GAGVSQTPSNKVTEKGKYVELRCDPISGHTALYWYRQSLGQGPEFLIYFQGTGAADDSGLPNDRFFAVRPEGSVSTLKIQRTERGDSAVYLCASSLIMTSGRAGELFFGEGSRLTVL.

The gene calls are TRBV7-2 and TRBJ2-1, with 7 bases aligning to TRBD2. Germline V lookup: CDR1 SGHTA, CDR2 FQGNSA. J lost 0 bases, V lost 0 bases, and 11 bases had no gene match. The CDR3 is 19 amino acids. The CDR3: CASSLAVSPGGTSYNEQFF. The DNA of the CDR3 is TGTGCCAGCAGCTTAGCCGTCTCTCCGGGAGGCACCTCCTACAATGAGCAGTTCTTC.

The V call is TRBV28, the J call TRBJ2-5; 8 bases fit TRBD1. The V and J ends lost 3 bases and 5 bases, in that order; junction bases with no gene match: 8. Per the germline V gene, CDR1 is MDHEN and CDR2 is SYDVKM. CDR3 length: 15 amino acids. The CDR3 nucleotides read TGTGCCAGCAGTTTCCTCAGGGGGCGAATTGAGACCCAGTACTTC. Translating it yields CASSFLRGRIETQYF.

The chain combines TRBV4-2 with TRBJ2-7, with a tentative D call TRBD1 (5 bases). V gave up 0 bases and J gave up 1 base, with 16 bases separating them. The CDR3 has 17 residues. CDR1 and CDR2 from the germline V gene are LGHNA and YNFKEQ. The CDR3: CASSQDHEGVRSYEQYF. CDR3 DNA: TGTGCCAGCAGCCAAGATCACGAAGGGGTGCGGTCCTACGAGCAGTACTTC.

J is TRBJ2-1 and V is TRBV20-1; 7 bases agree with TRBD2. The CDR3 length is 14 residues. Germline trimming cut 5 bases from V and 0 bases from J; bases unmatched to any gene: 4. The germline V gene has CDR1 DFQATT and CDR2 SNEGSKA (reference sequence). The CDR3 DNA reads as TGCAGTGCTTGCGGGAGTTCCTCCTACAATGAGCAGTTCTTC. This codes for CSACGSSSYNEQFF.

J is TRBJ2-2 and V is TRBV28, with D maybe TRBD2 (5 bases). Looked up from germline, CDR1 is MDHEN and CDR2 is SYDVKM. The CDR3 length is 13 residues. Deletions cut 6 bases from V and 4 bases from J, with 9 bases between. The CDR3 bases are TGTGCCAGCAGACGGAGCGGCACCGGGGAGCTGTTTTTT. Its protein is CASRRSGTGELFF.

This clonotype came up a few times. This chain links TRBV7-2 with TRBJ2-5, with 11 bases fitting TRBD2. The germline gives CDR1 SGHTA, CDR2 FQGNSA. The CDR3 contains 17 residues. Germline trimming cut 4 bases from V and 4 bases from J; bases unmatched to any gene: 11. Here the CDR3 reads CASSSFPGLAERETQYF. In nucleotides, the CDR3 is TGTGCCAGCAGCTCCTTCCCGGGACTAGCGGAACGAGAGACCCAGTACTTC.

The chain carries TRBV29-1 and TRBJ1-3; D remains unclear. The CDR3 totals 14 residues. Trimming took off 4 bases at V and 2 bases at J, with 12 bases between the two ends. The germline V gene encodes CDR1 SQVTM and CDR2 ANQGSEA. The CDR3: CSVAGSVAGNTIYF. Written as DNA, the CDR3 is TGCAGCGTTGCGGGGTCGGTCGCTGGAAACACCATATATTTT.

The V call is TRBV19, the J call TRBJ2-2; D is unclear. This CDR3 spans 14 amino acids. V was cut by 3 bases and J by 4 bases, with 9 bases left in between. Germline assignment: CDR1 LNHDA and CDR2 SQIVND (reference sequence). For the CDR3, the DNA is TGTGCCAGTAGTATCTACAAGGGCACCGGGGAGCTGTTTTTT. Translating gives CASSIYKGTGELFF. Combining the CDR3 with reference TRBV19 and TRBJ2-2 gives the whole variable domain DGGITQSPKYLFRKEGQNVTLSCEQNLNHDAMYWYRQDPGQGLRLIYYSQIVNDFQKGDIAEGYSVSREKKESFPLTVTSAQKNPTAFYLCASSIYKGTGELFFGEGSRLTVL.

This clonotype has a count of ten or more. The CDR3 sequence: CSVRGRQNSNIQYF. In DNA form, the CDR3 reads TGCAGCGTTCGGGGTAGGCAGAATTCTAACATTCAGTACTTC. This chain joins TRBV29-1 and TRBJ2-4; tentatively, D is TRBD2 (5 bases). CDR1 and CDR2 from the germline V gene are SQVTM and ANQGSEA. The CDR3 loop spans 14 amino acids. V lost 5 bases to trimming and J lost 7 bases, with 18 bases between them.

The table lists this clonotype with a few counts. The gene calls are TRBV4-2 and TRBJ2-4; TRBD2 aligns across 9 bases. CDR3 length: 17 residues. CDR1 LGHNA and CDR2 YNFKEQ come from the germline V gene. The V segment lost 4 bases and the J segment 2 bases; nucleotides outside the gene matches: 9. This chain's CDR3 is CASSPPGLAISKNIQYF. DNA for the CDR3: TGTGCCAGCAGCCCGCCGGGACTAGCAATATCCAAAAACATTCAGTACTTC.

This clonotype was found a few times. The chain carries TRBV11-1 and TRBJ2-5, with D maybe TRBD1 (5 bases). Trimming removed 1 base from V and 1 base from J, with 19 bases in between. The CDR3 is made up of 18 amino acids. Germline assignment: CDR1 SGHAT and CDR2 FQDESV (reference sequence). CDR3 sequence (DNA): TGTGCCAGCAGCTTAGTGGCAGGGCTAAGACCCATCCAAGAGACCCAGTACTTC. It specifies CASSLVAGLRPIQETQYF.

This clonotype was observed a few times. The chain is built from TRBV7-2 and TRBJ2-2, with 12 bases matching TRBD2. Germline V gene lookup returns CDR1 SGHTA and CDR2 FQGNSA. Trimming at V came to 0 bases and at J to 8 bases, leaving 4 bases not matched to a gene. The CDR3 is 16 residues long. The CDR3 is CASSLATTSGRGELFF. The CDR3 DNA reads TGTGCCAGCAGCTTAGCGACTACTAGCGGGAGGGGGGAGCTGTTTTTT.

The V and J genes are TRBV18 and TRBJ2-7; D is undetermined. The CDR3 runs to 13 residues. V lost 3 bases and J 6 bases, leaving 12 bases between the germline ends. CDR1 and CDR2 from the germline V gene are KGHSH and LQKENI. CDR3 loop: CASSPNPSPEQYF. The CDR3 DNA sequence: TGTGCCAGCTCACCCAACCCCTCCCCCGAGCAGTACTTC.

V and J are TRBV30 and TRBJ2-1; 9 bases fit TRBD2. Germline loops: CDR1 GTSNPN, CDR2 SVGIG (reference sequence). This CDR3 region has 14 residues. After removal of 4 bases from V and 2 bases from J, the junction contained 3 bases not matched to a gene. The CDR3 sequence is CAWKPSGTYNEQFF. CDR3 nucleotide sequence: TGTGCCTGGAAGCCTAGCGGGACCTACAATGAGCAGTTCTTC.

The chain carries TRBV29-1 and TRBJ1-3, with TRBD1 as a possible D gene (6 bases). Germline V gene data show CDR1 as SQVTM and CDR2 as ANQGSEA. This CDR3 comprises 13 residues. The V end lost 7 bases, the J end lost 2 bases, and 12 bases lay between the germline ends. The CDR3 region is CSARNRAGNTIYF. CDR3 nucleotide sequence: TGCAGCGCTAGAAACAGGGCTGGAAACACCATATATTTT.

This clonotype was picked up a small number of times. The genes are TRBV6-2 or TRBV6-3 and TRBJ2-5; 7 bases match TRBD1. Germline V gene sequence: CDR1 MNHEY, CDR2 SVGEGT. The V and J ends lost 4 bases and 5 bases, in that order; junction bases with no gene match: 7. There are 14 residues in the CDR3. This CDR3 reads CASSWDSRYETQYF. In DNA form, the CDR3 reads TGTGCCAGCAGTTGGGACAGCCGATACGAGACCCAGTACTTC.

Ten or more counts support this clonotype. The CDR3 sequence: CASSFSPHPVGSSGNTIYF. The CDR3 DNA sequence: TGTGCCAGCAGCTTTTCCCCTCACCCGGTGGGTTCCTCTGGAAACACCATATATTTT. This sequence joins TRBV7-6 and TRBJ1-3; D is undetermined. The germline V and J ends were trimmed by 3 bases and 0 bases, with 21 bases remaining between them. CDR3 length equals 19 residues. From germline, CDR1 is SGHVS and CDR2 FNYEAQ.

V usage is TRBV7-9 and J usage is TRBJ2-5; D is undetermined. CDR1 and CDR2 (germline): SEHNR, FQNEAQ (reference sequence). V was shortened by 3 bases and J by 5 bases, with 16 bases between the two germline ends. This CDR3 comprises 15 residues. This CDR3 reads CASSFLLSTTETQYF. CDR3 DNA: TGTGCCAGCAGCTTCCTCCTTAGTACCACGGAGACCCAGTACTTC.

The V and J genes are TRBV21-1 and TRBJ2-5; no DNA check was done on the table's D call, TRBD1. TRBV21-1 is shown as a pseudogene. This CDR3 has 14 amino acids. CDR3 loop: CASSKGGLQESQYF. The CDR3 bases are TGTGCCAGCAGCAAAGGGGGCCTCCAAGAGAGCCAGTACTTC.

As to this clonotype: This may arise from a read error, as a much more abundant clone is one base away. The chain carries TRBV6-2 or TRBV6-3 and TRBJ2-7; D gene uncertain. The germline gives CDR1 MNHEY, CDR2 SVGEGT. There are 12 residues in the CDR3. Trimming shortened V by 0 bases and J by 7 bases, and 7 bases separated the two germline ends. CDR3 DNA: TGTGCCAGCAGTTACTCGAATGGGGAGCAGTACTTC. Translating it yields CASSYSNGEQYF.

In its sample, this clonotype was seen many times. One end of the junction does not line up with germline, which may come from a read error. The rearrangement links TRBV6-1 to TRBJ2-2, with D perhaps matching TRBD2 (5 bases). This CDR3 region has 14 residues. Germline V CDR1 and CDR2: MNHNS, SASEGT. The CDR3 region has the DNA TGCGCCAGCAGCCCAGGACTCAACACCGGGGAGCTGTTTTTT. This gives the protein CASSPGLNTGELFF.

This clonotype was counted at least ten times. The rearrangement uses TRBV28 and TRBJ2-3; the D gene is possibly TRBD2 (7 bases). The CDR3 runs to 16 residues. Trimming stripped 7 bases from V and 0 bases from J, with 17 bases between. Germline V gene sequence: CDR1 MDHEN, CDR2 SYDVKM. For the CDR3, the DNA is TGTGCCAGCACCGAAACAGGGAGGGATAGCACAGATACGCAGTATTTT. Translating gives CASTETGRDSTDTQYF.

This clonotype was seen a few times. The chain carries TRBV6-1 and TRBJ2-5; D is possibly TRBD1 or TRBD2 (6 bases each). Trimming cost V 6 bases and J 3 bases, with 20 bases left between them. The CDR3 has 16 amino acids. Germline-derived CDR1 and CDR2 are MNHNS and SASEGT. DNA for the CDR3: TGTGCCAGCAGCCCATGGGGGGCCGGAATTAAAGAGACCCAGTACTTC. It specifies CASSPWGAGIKETQYF.

The rearrangement uses TRBV6-5 and TRBJ2-3; the D is unclear. The CDR3 is 15 residues long. V lost 2 bases and J lost 2, with 11 bases in between. CDR1 MNHEY and CDR2 SVGAGI come from the germline V gene. CDR3 bases: TGTGCCAGCAGTTACAAGAGACCCAACACAGATACGCAGTATTTT. Encoded protein: CASSYKRPNTDTQYF.